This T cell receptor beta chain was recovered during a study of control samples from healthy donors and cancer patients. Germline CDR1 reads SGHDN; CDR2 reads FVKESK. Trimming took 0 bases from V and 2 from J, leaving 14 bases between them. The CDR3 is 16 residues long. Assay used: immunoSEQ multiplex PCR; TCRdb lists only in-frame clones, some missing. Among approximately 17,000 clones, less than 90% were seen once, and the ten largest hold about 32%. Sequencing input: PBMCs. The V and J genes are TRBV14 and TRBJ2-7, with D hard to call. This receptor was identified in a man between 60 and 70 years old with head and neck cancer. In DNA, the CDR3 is TGTGCCAGCAGCCAAGAGAGGTGGGGTTCCACCTACGAGCAGTACTTC. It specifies CASSQERWGSTYEQYF. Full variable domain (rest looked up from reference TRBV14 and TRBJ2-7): EAGVTQFPSHSVIEKGQTVTLRCDPISGHDNLYWYRRVMGKEIKFLLHFVKESKQDESGMPNNRFLAERTGGTYSTLKVQPAELEDSGVYFCASSQERWGSTYEQYFGPGTRLTVT.